This paragraph covers one T cell receptor (beta chain) sequence. This sample stems from a study of blood T cell repertoires in COVID-19. The CDR3 has 14 residues. Germline V gives CDR1 SGHNT, CDR2 YYREEE (reference sequence). Trimming removed 4 bases from V and 3 bases from J; junction bases left unmatched: 6. The authors' processing: Nucleated cell counts were estimated from reference gene primer amplification. Sequenced by immunoSEQ multiplex PCR; TCRdb stores in-frame clones only, minus some. That table gives V, J and clone size, and the DNA gave D and trimming. Altogether under 300,000 clones are present, 65% to 90% being singletons, with the ten largest covering around 3%.

Sequencing was done on a sample of peripheral blood. The source of this sequence is a woman aged 55-69 years with active or convalescent COVID-19. J is TRBJ2-7 and V is TRBV5-4; TRBD1 matches 8 bases. The CDR3 coding sequence is TGTGCCAGCAGCCTTAGACAGGGGTTCTACGAGCAGTACTTC. Translated: CASSLRQGFYEQYF.